These T cell receptor beta chains were read from a single sample in a study of T cells in localized non-small cell lung cancer. Measured with immunoSEQ multiplex PCR; TCRdb has only the in-frame clones, and not every one. Seen here are 90,000 to 100,000 clones, roughly 91% observed once, and the top ten hold about 4%. This sample comprised PBMCs, obtained before any cancer treatment. All receptors derive from a woman aged 35 to 69 with stage II squamous cell lung carcinoma. Each CDR3 is given with its conserved first and last residue. D genes are given only for firm matches. Part of the rows lack a size; the others show once, few, many or a class for expanded clones.

v_gene,abundance,j_gene,d_gene,len,CDR3aa,CDR3nt
TRBV28,-,TRBJ2-5,-,15,CASSPAGRTQETQYF,TGTGCCAGCAGTCCCGCGGGGAGAACACAAGAGACCCAGTACTTC
TRBV11-1,-,TRBJ1-2,-,13,CASSLKRKIGYTF,TGTGCCAGCAGCTTAAAGAGGAAAATTGGCTACACCTTC
TRBV10-3,-,TRBJ1-2,TRBD1,15,CAISESGTGGNGYTF,TGTGCCATCAGTGAGTCGGGGACAGGGGGAAATGGCTACACCTTC
TRBV5-1,-,TRBJ2-1,-,14,CASRDSLTSNEQFF,TGCGCCAGCCGGGATTCTTTGACCTCGAATGAGCAGTTCTTC
TRBV6-5,-,TRBJ2-3,-,16,CASSYSGRVRTDTQYF,TGTGCCAGCAGTTATTCCGGACGGGTCCGTACAGATACGCAGTATTTT
TRBV27,-,TRBJ2-5,-,15,CASSLGRQGQETQYF,TGTGCCAGCAGTTTAGGTCGGCAGGGTCAAGAGACCCAGTACTTC
TRBV2,-,TRBJ2-7,TRBD2,17,CASSSRTSGRRAYEQYF,TGTGCCAGCAGTTCCCGGACTAGCGGGAGGCGCGCCTACGAGCAGTACTTC
TRBV28,-,TRBJ1-1,-,10,CASRGLEAFF,TGTGCCAGCAGGGGGCTGGAAGCTTTCTTT
TRBV6-1,-,TRBJ1-4,-,12,CASSEPPTSFFF,TGTGCCAGCAGTGAACCCCCGACCTCCTTTTTTTTT
TRBV4-1,once,TRBJ1-4,-,15,CASSQGTADNEKLFF,TGCGCCAGCAGCCAAGGGACAGCGGACAATGAAAAACTGTTTTTT